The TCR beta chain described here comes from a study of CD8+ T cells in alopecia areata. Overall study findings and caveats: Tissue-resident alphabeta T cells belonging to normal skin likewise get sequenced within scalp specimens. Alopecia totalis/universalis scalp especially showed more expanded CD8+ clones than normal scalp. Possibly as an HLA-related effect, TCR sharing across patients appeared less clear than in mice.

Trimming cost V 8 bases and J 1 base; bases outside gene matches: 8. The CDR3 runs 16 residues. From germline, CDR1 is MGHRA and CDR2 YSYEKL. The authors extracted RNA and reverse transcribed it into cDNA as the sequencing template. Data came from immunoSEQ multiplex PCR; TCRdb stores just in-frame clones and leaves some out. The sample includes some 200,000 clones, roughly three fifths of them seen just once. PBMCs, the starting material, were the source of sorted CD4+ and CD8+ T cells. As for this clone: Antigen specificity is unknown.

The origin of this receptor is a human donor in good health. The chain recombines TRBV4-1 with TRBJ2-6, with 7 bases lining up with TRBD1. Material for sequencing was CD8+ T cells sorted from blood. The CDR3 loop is CASAGTAQSGANVLTF. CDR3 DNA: TGCGCCAGCGCAGGGACAGCCCAGTCTGGGGCCAACGTCCTGACTTTC.